Listed here is a single TCR beta chain. Its antigen is unidentified. The data originate from a study of PD-1 blockade in classical Hodgkin lymphoma. Repertoires were generated with immunoSEQ multiplex PCR, while TCRdb's copy carries only in-frame clones and drops some. Among some 93,000 clones listed, 75% to 85% were seen once. As to time point: cycle 4 day 1 (C4D1), after five to seven weeks of nivolumab. Brentuximab vedotin exposure varied among the patients, all of whom had relapsed after autologous stem cell transplantation. Study-level results: TCR diversity at baseline was reported to be reduced in newly diagnosed patients relative to healthy donors.

The V end lost 6 bases, the J end lost 7 bases, and 10 bases lay between the germline ends. The CDR3 has 12 amino acids. The TCR was taken from a human donor with classical Hodgkin lymphoma. The gene calls are TRBV23-1 and TRBJ1-5; no definite D call. TRBV23-1 is an open reading frame, and its role is uncertain. The input for sequencing was peripheral blood mononuclear cells (PBMCs), taken before the fourth cycle of nivolumab. As DNA, the CDR3 is TGCGCCAGCAGCCGCCCCGTCCAGCCCCAGCATTTT. This encodes CASSRPVQPQHF.